This TCR beta chain originates from a study of blood T cell repertoires in COVID-19. Across the whole study: The United States, Italy and Spain were the sources of the acute and convalescent COVID-19 samples. Sources were T cells, B-cell-depleted T cells, or PBMCs; the material itself was cDNA or gDNA.

In the study's own analysis: From reference gene primer amplification, estimates of nucleated cell counts were derived. TCRdb's table, derived via immunoSEQ multiplex PCR, lists solely in-frame clones and lacks some. The V and J calls and clone size were taken over from that table, and D and trimming were inferred from the DNA. The sample includes 120,000 or so clones, 75% to 90% seen only once; the top ten take around 30%. V lost 3 bases to trimming and J lost 2 bases, with 12 bases between them. The CDR3 runs 15 residues. Germline V gene data show CDR1 as WNHNN and CDR2 as SYGVQD (reference sequence).

This TCR derives from a man in his sixties or seventies with active or convalescent COVID-19. The chain employs TRBV10-1 and TRBJ2-3; a weak D match, TRBD2 (6 bases). Sequenced input: peripheral blood. CDR3 sequence: CASSDTAGTTDTQYF. CDR3 nucleotide sequence: TGCGCCAGCAGTGATACCGCGGGAACCACAGATACGCAGTATTTT.